This is a list of T cell receptor beta chains from one sample in a study of PD-L1 blockade in urothelial cancer. Profiling relied on immunoSEQ multiplex PCR, and the TCRdb table lists in-frame clones only, not all of them. The repertoire consists of 130,000 or so clones, with 65% to 85% occurring once and the leading ten covering about 2.9%. The sequencing used PBMCs, collected around atezolizumab (anti-PD-L1) treatment. The source is a man aged 45-60 years with urothelial cancer. Each CDR3 is given with its conserved first and last residue. The order of the fields is J gene, clone size, D gene, V gene, CDR3 protein, CDR3 DNA. The D gene is left open where the match is weak. Some rows have no size entry. The others give once, few or many, or a class for an expanded clone.

j_call: TRBJ1-1
clone_size: NA
d_call: TRBD1
v_call: TRBV27
cdr3_aa: CASSRGTGGAVGTEAFF
cdr3_nt: TGTGCCAGCAGCCGCGGGACAGGGGGCGCGGTAGGGACTGAAGCTTTCTTT

j_call: TRBJ1-2
clone_size: NA
d_call: NA
v_call: TRBV9
cdr3_aa: CASSTSESHGYTF
cdr3_nt: TGTGCCAGCAGCACTTCCGAGAGTCATGGCTACACCTTC

j_call: TRBJ2-5
clone_size: NA
d_call: TRBD1
v_call: TRBV7-2
cdr3_aa: CASSLGRGRGLGETQYF
cdr3_nt: TGTGCCAGCAGCTTAGGAAGGGGCAGGGGGCTAGGAGAGACCCAGTACTTC

j_call: TRBJ2-3
clone_size: NA
d_call: TRBD2
v_call: TRBV28
cdr3_aa: CASSWGPGLKTDTQYF
cdr3_nt: TGTGCCAGCAGCTGGGGACCGGGACTAAAAACAGATACGCAGTATTTT

j_call: TRBJ2-7
clone_size: NA
d_call: NA
v_call: TRBV28
cdr3_aa: CASSLPSTGFYEQYF
cdr3_nt: TGTGCCAGCAGTTTACCGTCGACAGGATTCTACGAGCAGTACTTC

j_call: TRBJ1-2
clone_size: NA
d_call: NA
v_call: TRBV4-1
cdr3_aa: CASSQDPSNYRMDGYTF
cdr3_nt: TGCGCCAGCAGCCAAGATCCTTCGAACTACAGGATGGATGGCTACACCTTC

j_call: TRBJ1-5
clone_size: few
d_call: TRBD1
v_call: TRBV18
cdr3_aa: CASSPGQGASEPQHF
cdr3_nt: TGTGCCAGCTCACCGGGACAGGGGGCCAGTGAGCCCCAGCATTTT

j_call: TRBJ2-2
clone_size: few
d_call: TRBD2
v_call: TRBV18
cdr3_aa: CASSARGRAGVAGELFF
cdr3_nt: TGTGCCAGCTCGGCGCGTGGGAGAGCGGGAGTGGCCGGGGAGCTGTTTTTT

j_call: TRBJ1-3
clone_size: NA
d_call: TRBD1
v_call: TRBV30
cdr3_aa: CAWGQGIGNTIYF
cdr3_nt: TGTGCCTGGGGACAGGGGATCGGAAACACCATATATTTT

j_call: TRBJ2-2
clone_size: NA
d_call: NA
v_call: TRBV19
cdr3_aa: CASSIGTKGDTGELFF
cdr3_nt: TGTGCCAGTAGTATAGGTACCAAAGGGGACACCGGGGAGCTGTTTTTT

j_call: TRBJ1-3
clone_size: NA
d_call: NA
v_call: TRBV11-2
cdr3_aa: CASSFLSGNTIYF
cdr3_nt: TGTGCCAGCAGCTTTCTCTCTGGAAACACCATATATTTT

j_call: TRBJ1-2
clone_size: NA
d_call: NA
v_call: TRBV5-4
cdr3_aa: CASSLGGGGGYTF
cdr3_nt: TGTGCCAGCAGCTTGGGAGGGGGAGGGGGCTACACCTTC

j_call: TRBJ2-2
clone_size: NA
d_call: TRBD2
v_call: TRBV5-1
cdr3_aa: CASSSGLAGVSNTGELFF
cdr3_nt: TGCGCCAGCAGCTCAGGACTAGCGGGAGTATCGAACACCGGGGAGCTGTTTTTT

j_call: TRBJ2-3
clone_size: NA
d_call: TRBD2
v_call: TRBV9
cdr3_aa: CASSVDPTSGGTDTQYF
cdr3_nt: TGTGCCAGCAGCGTCGACCCGACTAGCGGGGGCACAGATACGCAGTATTTT

j_call: TRBJ2-1
clone_size: few
d_call: NA
v_call: TRBV28
cdr3_aa: CATRDTSGHNEQFF
cdr3_nt: TGTGCCACCCGGGACACATCGGGCCACAATGAGCAGTTCTTC

j_call: TRBJ2-3
clone_size: NA
d_call: TRBD2
v_call: TRBV30
cdr3_aa: CAWSTTRTSGGTDTQYF
cdr3_nt: TGTGCCTGGAGTACAACGAGGACTAGCGGGGGCACAGATACGCAGTATTTT

j_call: TRBJ1-1
clone_size: NA
d_call: TRBD1
v_call: TRBV19
cdr3_aa: CASSGQGGWTEAFF
cdr3_nt: TGTGCCAGTAGTGGACAGGGTGGGTGGACTGAAGCTTTCTTT

j_call: TRBJ1-3
clone_size: NA
d_call: NA
v_call: TRBV4-2
cdr3_aa: CASSQAGLNSGNTIYF
cdr3_nt: TGTGCCAGCAGCCAAGCCGGACTCAACTCTGGAAACACCATATATTTT

j_call: TRBJ1-6
clone_size: NA
d_call: NA
v_call: TRBV2
cdr3_aa: CASSELEGRSPLHF
cdr3_nt: TGTGCCAGCAGTGAGTTAGAGGGCCGATCACCCCTCCACTTT

j_call: TRBJ2-7
clone_size: NA
d_call: TRBD1
v_call: TRBV2
cdr3_aa: CASTERDRPYEQYF
cdr3_nt: TGTGCCAGCACCGAACGGGACAGGCCCTACGAGCAGTACTTC

j_call: TRBJ2-3
clone_size: NA
d_call: NA
v_call: TRBV7-9
cdr3_aa: CASSGSSSTDTQYF
cdr3_nt: TGTGCCAGCAGCGGCAGTTCTAGCACAGATACGCAGTATTTT

j_call: TRBJ2-2
clone_size: NA
d_call: TRBD2
v_call: TRBV7-9
cdr3_aa: CASNPSGGSSSGELFF
cdr3_nt: TGTGCCAGCAATCCGAGCGGCGGGAGTTCTTCCGGGGAGCTGTTTTTT

j_call: TRBJ2-5
clone_size: NA
d_call: TRBD2
v_call: TRBV18
cdr3_aa: CASSPSGTRGETQYF
cdr3_nt: TGTGCCAGCTCACCCTCCGGGACTAGGGGAGAGACCCAGTACTTC

j_call: TRBJ2-7
clone_size: NA
d_call: NA
v_call: TRBV2
cdr3_aa: CASSEKPGDNEQYF
cdr3_nt: TGTGCCAGCAGTGAAAAGCCCGGGGACAACGAGCAGTACTTC

j_call: TRBJ2-3
clone_size: NA
d_call: NA
v_call: TRBV11-3
cdr3_aa: CASSSGTGDVTDTQYF
cdr3_nt: TGTGCCAGCAGCAGCGGGACAGGTGATGTCACAGATACGCAGTATTTT

j_call: TRBJ2-1
clone_size: NA
d_call: TRBD2
v_call: TRBV27
cdr3_aa: CASSQGLAGLVNEQFF
cdr3_nt: TGTGCCAGCAGTCAGGGACTAGCGGGATTAGTAAATGAGCAGTTCTTC

j_call: TRBJ2-1
clone_size: once
d_call: TRBD2
v_call: TRBV9
cdr3_aa: CASSVGVSLGGYNEQFF
cdr3_nt: TGTGCCAGCAGCGTAGGAGTTAGTCTGGGGGGGTACAATGAGCAGTTCTTC

j_call: TRBJ1-2
clone_size: NA
d_call: NA
v_call: TRBV7-9
cdr3_aa: CASSYLAIQGLGYTF
cdr3_nt: TGTGCCAGCAGCTATCTGGCAATTCAGGGTTTAGGCTACACCTTC

j_call: TRBJ1-1
clone_size: NA
d_call: NA
v_call: TRBV6-6
cdr3_aa: CASSYPTEMSTEAFF
cdr3_nt: TGTGCCAGCAGTTACCCGACGGAGATGAGCACTGAAGCTTTCTTT

j_call: TRBJ2-7
clone_size: NA
d_call: NA
v_call: TRBV6-1
cdr3_aa: CASTEGHRVREQYF
cdr3_nt: TGTGCCAGCACTGAGGGACACCGCGTAAGGGAGCAGTACTTC

j_call: TRBJ2-7
clone_size: few
d_call: TRBD2
v_call: TRBV6-1
cdr3_aa: CTSGRAGSYEQYF
cdr3_nt: TGTACGTCAGGGAGGGCCGGCTCCTACGAGCAGTACTTC

j_call: TRBJ2-3
clone_size: NA
d_call: TRBD2
v_call: TRBV7-2
cdr3_aa: CASSPRAGAGGDTQYF
cdr3_nt: TGTGCCAGCAGCCCCCGGGCCGGAGCGGGGGGAGATACGCAGTATTTT

j_call: TRBJ2-3
clone_size: NA
d_call: NA
v_call: TRBV5-1
cdr3_aa: CASSLGLGGTDTQYF
cdr3_nt: TGCGCCAGCAGCTTGGGCCTGGGAGGCACAGATACGCAGTATTTT

j_call: TRBJ2-2
clone_size: NA
d_call: NA
v_call: TRBV28
cdr3_aa: CASSLIQGTGELFF
cdr3_nt: TGTGCCAGCAGTTTAATTCAGGGCACCGGGGAGCTGTTTTTT

j_call: TRBJ2-7
clone_size: NA
d_call: TRBD1
v_call: TRBV5-1
cdr3_aa: CASSPDRVAEQYF
cdr3_nt: TGCGCCAGCAGCCCCGACAGGGTGGCCGAGCAGTACTTC

j_call: TRBJ2-3
clone_size: NA
d_call: TRBD2
v_call: TRBV28
cdr3_aa: CASSSGTSVEAGYF
cdr3_nt: TGTGCCAGCAGCTCCGGGACTAGCGTCGAGGCGGGGTATTTT